The 22 T cell receptor beta chains below were found in one sample sequenced in a study of blood T cells in healthy people across ages. Combining a sample-barcoded 5' primer with a J-beta primer mix, a second PCR ran for roughly 7 to 11 cycles. TCRdb recomputed calls from the 5' RACE reads with MiXCR, one row per CDR3 protein. The sample consists of around 800,000 distinct CDR3 sequences, 53% of them appearing once. Material: blood. The source is a man at least 80 years old in good health.

This clonotype was observed once. The chain employs TRBV3-1 and TRBJ2-1; D not certain. Germline V lookup: CDR1 LGHDT, CDR2 YNNKEL (reference sequence). Trimming left V 3 bases short and J 9 bases short, with 9 bases between. The CDR3 consists of 12 residues. For the CDR3, the DNA is TGTGCCAGCAGCCACGTGTCCGGTGAGCAGTTCTTC. This codes for CASSHVSGEQFF.

The CDR3 sequence: CASSEDSLSGRAYEQYF. The CDR3 DNA reads TGTGCCAGCAGTGAAGATTCTTTAAGCGGCAGGGCCTACGAGCAGTACTTC. The chain combines TRBV6-1 with TRBJ2-7; D may be TRBD1 or TRBD2 (5 bases each). Trimming took off 1 base at V and 2 bases at J, with 18 bases between the two ends. Germline values: CDR1 MNHNS, CDR2 SASEGT. This CDR3 is 17 amino acids long.

There are a few counts of this clonotype. The chain joins TRBV9 to TRBJ2-3; 8 bases map to TRBD2. Losses at the gene ends were 4 bases for V and 4 bases for J; bases not matched to a gene: 14. CDR3 length: 17 amino acids. Germline lookup yields CDR1 SGDLS and CDR2 YYNGEE. The CDR3 DNA reads as TGTGCCAGCAGCCCCCAGGCGATAGCGGGATTAGCAGATACGCAGTATTTT. This translates into CASSPQAIAGLADTQYF.

The J gene is TRBJ2-1, the V gene TRBV12-3 or TRBV12-4; 8 bases map to TRBD2. There are 16 residues in the CDR3. J gave up 9 bases and V 6 bases, and 16 bases lay outside the gene matches. The CDR3 DNA reads TGTGCCAGCAGACCCCTTACGGGAGGGCCGGGAGTTGAGCAGTTCTTC. Its translation is CASRPLTGGPGVEQFF.

The chain employs TRBV20-1 and TRBJ2-7; D may be TRBD1 (5 bases). V lost 0 bases to trimming and J lost 2 bases, with 14 bases between them. CDR3 length: 15 amino acids. CDR1 DFQATT and CDR2 SNEGSKA come from the germline V gene (reference sequence). CDR3 bases: TGCAGTGCTAGAGATCCAGGGCAGGCGCCCTACGAGCAGTACTTC. It codes for CSARDPGQAPYEQYF.

This clonotype was counted only a few times. The rearrangement joins TRBV12-3 or TRBV12-4 to TRBJ2-1, with TRBD2 identical over 14 bases. The CDR3 totals 16 residues. Trimming removed 3 bases from V and 9 bases from J; junction bases left unmatched: 7. The chain's CDR3 is CASSLPGLAGVGEQFF. The CDR3 nucleotides read TGTGCCAGCAGTTTGCCGGGACTAGCGGGAGTCGGTGAGCAGTTCTTC.

The gene calls are TRBV21-1 and TRBJ1-1; the table's D call of TRBD1 was not tested on the DNA. TRBV21-1 is given as a pseudogene. The CDR3 contains 15 residues. The CDR3 coding sequence is TGTGCCAGCAGCAACAAGGGGTCACAGAACACTGAAGCTTTCTTT. It codes for CASSNKGSQNTEAFF.

This sequence joins TRBV4-1 and TRBJ2-3; 10 bases agree with TRBD2. This CDR3 region has 17 residues. J was trimmed by 14 bases and V by 0 bases; bases with no gene match: 17. CDR1 MGHRA and CDR2 YSYEKL come from the germline V gene. This chain's CDR3 is CASSQDKAGGPSRDAYF. As DNA, the CDR3 is TGCGCCAGCAGCCAAGATAAAGCGGGAGGGCCAAGCAGAGACGCGTATTTT.

In this sample, this clonotype turned up a few times. The chain carries TRBV7-6 and TRBJ2-3; D not certain. Per germline, CDR1 SGHVS and CDR2 FNYEAQ. V lost 0 bases to trimming and J lost 4 bases, with 8 bases between them. CDR3 length equals 14 residues. CDR3 amino acids: CASSLALFSDTQYF. The DNA of the CDR3 is TGTGCCAGCAGCTTAGCGCTATTCTCAGATACGCAGTATTTT. The full variable domain, rest sourced from reference TRBV7-6 and TRBJ2-3, is GAGVSQSPRYKVTKRGQDVALRCDPISGHVSLYWYRQALGQGPEFLTYFNYEAQQDKSGLPNDRFSAERPEGSISTLTIQRTEQRDSAMYRCASSLALFSDTQYFGPGTRLTVL.

This clonotype occurred a few times. The genes are TRBV29-1 and TRBJ2-7, with a weak D call TRBD1 (6 bases). CDR1 and CDR2 (germline): SQVTM, ANQGSEA. Trimming removed 5 bases at V and 7 bases at J, with 18 bases between. The CDR3 has 13 residues. The DNA of the CDR3 is TGCAGCGTTAATACAGGGTCTCCGGGGGAGCAGTACTTC. This codes for CSVNTGSPGEQYF.

The rearrangement links TRBV7-9 to TRBJ1-4; possible D gene TRBD1, 5 bases. V was clipped by 1 base and J by 0 bases, with 15 bases between them. The CDR3 has 18 residues. Germline values: CDR1 SEHNR, CDR2 FQNEAQ (reference sequence). The chain's CDR3 is CASSLVTGATATNEKLFF. In DNA, the CDR3 is TGTGCCAGCAGCTTAGTGACTGGGGCGACTGCAACTAATGAAAAACTGTTTTTT.

The J gene is TRBJ2-7, the V gene TRBV6-6; 9 nucleotides align to TRBD1. This CDR3 has 15 residues. V was pared by 5 bases and J by 4 bases, with 9 bases of the junction left unmatched. Germline values: CDR1 MNHNY, CDR2 SVGAGI (reference sequence). The CDR3 here is CASSDGQGRAYEQYF. In DNA form, the CDR3 reads TGTGCCAGCAGTGATGGACAGGGGAGGGCGTACGAGCAGTACTTC.

The chain joins TRBV24-1 to TRBJ2-1; TRBD1 matches 7 bases. Germline V gene lookup returns CDR1 KGHDR and CDR2 SFDVKD. The CDR3 is made up of 13 amino acids. V gave up 7 bases and J gave up 6 bases; unmatched junction bases: 5. This CDR3 is CATSHDRANEQFF. The CDR3, as DNA: TGTGCCACCAGCCACGACAGGGCCAATGAGCAGTTCTTC.

The rearrangement links TRBV27 to TRBJ2-1; 10 bases fit TRBD1. Germline V gene lookup returns CDR1 MNHEY and CDR2 SMNVEV (reference sequence). The CDR3 is 15 residues long. V shed 1 base, J shed 9 bases, and the junction held 6 bases outside the gene matches. CDR3 sequence (DNA): TGTGCCAGCAGTTTATGGCTGGGACAGGGGTCTGAGCAGTTCTTC. It specifies CASSLWLGQGSEQFF.

The CDR3 DNA reads TGTGCCATCAGTCGGGTCATGAACACTGAAGCTTTCTTT. Residues: CAISRVMNTEAFF. This rearrangement joins TRBV10-3 to TRBJ1-1, with D hard to call. The CDR3 spans 13 residues. V lost 5 bases, J lost 0 bases, and 7 bases lay in between. Germline CDR1 reads ENHRY; CDR2 reads SYGVKD.

CDR3 region: CASSELAPGANVLTF. The CDR3 DNA reads TGTGCCAGCAGTGAATTGGCGCCCGGGGCCAACGTCCTGACTTTC. V gene TRBV2 combines with J gene TRBJ2-6; D is uncertain. The CDR3 loop spans 15 amino acids. Germline CDR1 is SNHLY and CDR2 is FYNNEI. Trimming cost V 2 bases and J 4 bases, with 9 bases left between them.

There are a few counts of this clonotype. The chain carries TRBV9 and TRBJ2-3; 8 bases match TRBD2. CDR1 SGDLS and CDR2 YYNGEE come from the germline V gene. Trimming cost V 0 bases and J 4 bases; bases outside gene matches: 1. This CDR3 spans 14 amino acids. In nucleotides, the CDR3 is TGTGCCAGCAGCGTAGGGACTAGCCCAGATACGCAGTATTTT. It is translated as CASSVGTSPDTQYF.

This clonotype was found a few times. V and J are TRBV4-2 and TRBJ2-1, with D perhaps matching TRBD2 (6 bases). Germline values: CDR1 LGHNA, CDR2 YNFKEQ. This CDR3 is built from 15 residues. Trimming cost V 3 bases and J 8 bases, with 17 bases left between them. CDR3 loop: CASSQRVGSFDEQFF. The CDR3 DNA reads TGTGCCAGCAGCCAGCGGGTCGGGAGTTTCGATGAGCAGTTCTTC.

Only one count was recorded for this clonotype. In nucleotides, the CDR3 is TGTGCCAGCAGTGGGGTTTGGCACAGATACGCGTATTTT. Translating gives CASSGVWHRYAYF. The V and J genes are TRBV12-3 or TRBV12-4 and TRBJ2-3; D not resolved. The V end lost 5 bases, the J end lost 14 bases, and 20 bases lay between the germline ends. The CDR3 covers 13 residues.

The chain has TRBV2 and TRBJ2-1; the D gene is possibly TRBD2 (6 bases). Germline CDR1 SNHLY, CDR2 FYNNEI. The CDR3 has 13 residues. Trimming stripped 5 bases from V and 11 bases from J, with 16 bases between. In nucleotides, the CDR3 is TGTGCCAGCAGTACCCCCCAGGGACTGAAGCAGTTCTTC. Its protein is CASSTPQGLKQFF.

DNA for the CDR3: TGTGCCAGCAGTTACGGTTGGGGGAGTAACATTCAGTACTTC. Translating gives CASSYGWGSNIQYF. The chain recombines TRBV6-2 or TRBV6-3 with TRBJ2-4, with D perhaps TRBD1 or TRBD2 (5 bases each). The V and J ends lost 2 bases and 7 bases respectively, with 12 bases between them. The CDR3 contains 14 residues. Germline-derived CDR1 and CDR2 are MNHEY and SVGEGT.

This clonotype was seen only a few times. This chain connects TRBV5-1 to TRBJ2-3; D possibly corresponds to TRBD2 (6 bases). Trimming stripped 3 bases from V and 4 bases from J, with 12 bases between. The CDR3 is 14 amino acids. Germline V CDR1 and CDR2: SGHRS, YFSETQ. The CDR3 reads CASSWGRDSDTQYF. For the CDR3, the DNA is TGCGCCAGCAGCTGGGGTCGGGACTCAGATACGCAGTATTTT.